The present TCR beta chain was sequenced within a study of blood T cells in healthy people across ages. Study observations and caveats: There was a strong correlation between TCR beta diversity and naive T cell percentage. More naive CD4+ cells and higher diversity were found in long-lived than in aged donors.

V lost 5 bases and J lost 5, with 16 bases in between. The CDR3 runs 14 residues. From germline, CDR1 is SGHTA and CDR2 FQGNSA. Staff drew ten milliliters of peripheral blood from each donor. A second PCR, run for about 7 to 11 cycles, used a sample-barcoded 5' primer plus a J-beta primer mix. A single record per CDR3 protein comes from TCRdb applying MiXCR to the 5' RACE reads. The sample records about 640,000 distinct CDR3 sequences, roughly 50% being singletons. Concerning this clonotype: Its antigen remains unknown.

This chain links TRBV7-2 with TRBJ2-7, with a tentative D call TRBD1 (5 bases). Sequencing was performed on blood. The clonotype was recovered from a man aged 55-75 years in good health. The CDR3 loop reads CASSRNRGVNEQYF. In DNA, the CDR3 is TGTGCCAGCAGCCGGAATAGGGGCGTCAACGAGCAGTACTTC.